The 7 T cell receptor beta chains presented below share a single source sample, sequenced in a study of OX40 agonist ivuxolimab in advanced cancers. Sequencing used immunoSEQ multiplex PCR; TCRdb keeps in-frame clones, though not all of them. The sample carries 65,000 to 80,000 clones, over 75% recorded once. Sequencing was performed on CD4+ or CD8+ T cells sorted from blood, taken in a trial of the OX40 agonist ivuxolimab. These receptors were collected from an adult with an advanced solid tumor such as melanoma, head and neck, liver or kidney cancer.

This clone showed up just once. The chain carries TRBV18 and TRBJ2-5; 7 positions agree with TRBD1. Germline values: CDR1 KGHSH, CDR2 LQKENI. V gave up 6 bases and J gave up 5 bases; unmatched junction bases: 9. The CDR3 has 14 amino acids. Here the CDR3 DNA reads TGTGCCAGCTCTTCGGACAGGACCTCGGAGACCCAGTACTTC. Translation gives CASSSDRTSETQYF. Combining the CDR3 with reference TRBV18 and TRBJ2-5 gives the whole variable domain NAGVMQNPRHLVRRRGQEARLRCSPMKGHSHVYWYRQLPEEGLKFMVYLQKENIIDESGMPKERFSAEFPKEGPSILRIQQVVRGDSAAYFCASSSDRTSETQYFGPGTRLLVL.

This clone was counted once. J is TRBJ2-2 and V is TRBV30, with a weak D call TRBD1 (5 bases). Trimming stripped 2 bases from V and 6 bases from J, with 19 bases between. Germline V gene sequence: CDR1 GTSNPN, CDR2 SVGIG (reference sequence). This CDR3 spans 16 amino acids. The DNA of the CDR3 is TGTGCCTGGAGTCCCCCAGGGAAGGTGTGGGCCGGGGAGCTGTTTTTT. Its translation: CAWSPPGKVWAGELFF. The complete variable domain, with remaining parts taken from reference TRBV30 and TRBJ2-2, reads SQTIHQWPATLVQPVGSPLSLECTVEGTSNPNLYWYRQAAGRGLQLLFYSVGIGQISSEVPQNLSASRPQDRQFILSSKKLLLSDSGFYLCAWSPPGKVWAGELFFGEGSRLTVL.

The chain carries TRBV19 and TRBJ2-3, with D unclear. Germline V CDR1 and CDR2: LNHDA, SQIVND (reference sequence). The CDR3 totals 14 residues. In nucleotides, the CDR3 is TGTGCTAGTTCCCTTGGTTCTGGGCAACATACGCAGTATTTT. Translated: CASSLGSGQHTQYF.

V gene TRBV13 combines with J gene TRBJ1-4, with 8 bases aligning to TRBD1. The CDR3 is 16 amino acids. With 5 bases clipped from V and 4 bases from J, the junction kept 9 bases outside the gene matches. Looked up from germline, CDR1 is PRHDT and CDR2 is FYEKMQ (reference sequence). Here the CDR3 reads CASSPNRDRRNEKLFF. The CDR3 coding sequence is TGTGCCAGCAGCCCCAACCGGGACAGGCGTAATGAAAAACTGTTTTTT. Full variable domain (missing parts from reference TRBV13 and TRBJ1-4): AAGVIQSPRHLIKEKRETATLKCYPIPRHDTVYWYQQGPGQDPQFLISFYEKMQSDKGSIPDRFSAQQFSDYHSELNMSSLELGDSALYFCASSPNRDRRNEKLFFGSGTQLSVL.

The chain couples TRBV6-5 to TRBJ2-7; D remains ambiguous. The CDR3 totals 13 residues. V was clipped by 6 bases and J by 2 bases, with 11 bases between them. Germline V gene lookup returns CDR1 MNHEY and CDR2 SVGAGI. The chain's CDR3 is CASSAGAPYEQYF. The CDR3 DNA follows: TGTGCCAGCAGCGCAGGTGCTCCCTACGAGCAGTACTTC.

The V and J genes are TRBV19 and TRBJ2-3; 10 bases agree with TRBD2. V shed 2 bases, J shed 4 bases, and the junction held 9 bases outside the gene matches. The CDR3 spans 17 residues. CDR1 and CDR2 from the germline V gene are LNHDA and SQIVND (reference sequence). CDR3 coding DNA: TGTGCCAGTAGTATAACCCTCACTAGCGGGAAAGCAGATACGCAGTATTTT. Its translation is CASSITLTSGKADTQYF. Looking up the rest from reference TRBV19 and TRBJ2-3 gives the full variable domain: DGGITQSPKYLFRKEGQNVTLSCEQNLNHDAMYWYRQDPGQGLRLIYYSQIVNDFQKGDIAEGYSVSREKKESFPLTVTSAQKNPTAFYLCASSITLTSGKADTQYFGPGTRLTVL.

This chain joins TRBV19 and TRBJ2-1, with TRBD2 identical over 7 bases. This CDR3 has 16 amino acids. Germline values: CDR1 LNHDA, CDR2 SQIVND (reference sequence). Trimming took 1 base from V and 5 from J; bases not matched to a gene: 8. This CDR3 reads CASSIVVGGRDNEQFF. CDR3 sequence (DNA): TGTGCCAGTAGTATAGTCGTTGGCGGGAGAGACAATGAGCAGTTCTTC. Using reference TRBV19 and TRBJ2-1 for the parts outside the CDR3, the full variable domain is DGGITQSPKYLFRKEGQNVTLSCEQNLNHDAMYWYRQDPGQGLRLIYYSQIVNDFQKGDIAEGYSVSREKKESFPLTVTSAQKNPTAFYLCASSIVVGGRDNEQFFGPGTRLTVL.